Described below is a single T cell receptor beta chain sequence and its context. Its antigen is currently unknown. The extraction recovered at least 5.5 micrograms of total RNA per sample. This specimen belongs to a study of blood T cells in healthy people across ages. Together with a sample-barcoded 5' primer, a J-beta primer mix was included in a second PCR lasting about 7 to 12 cycles. TCRdb used MiXCR to reprocess the 5' RACE reads, holding one entry per CDR3 protein. The table shows some 550,000 distinct CDR3 sequences, with roughly 43% occurring only once. This CDR3 has 16 residues. The ends were cut back, 1 base at V and 0 bases at J, with 13 bases in the middle. Germline V gene data show CDR1 as DFQATT and CDR2 as SNEGSKA (reference sequence). General observations from the study: Higher naive T cell percentage went strongly together with higher TCR beta diversity. More naive CD4+ cells and higher diversity were found in long-lived than in aged donors.

The TCR comes from a man older than 75 in good health. V is TRBV20-1 and J is TRBJ2-1; D unresolved. The material sequenced was blood. The CDR3 DNA reads as TGCAGTGCTAGAGCATCCAGAGCGAGCTCCTACAATGAGCAGTTCTTC. Translation gives CSARASRASSYNEQFF.